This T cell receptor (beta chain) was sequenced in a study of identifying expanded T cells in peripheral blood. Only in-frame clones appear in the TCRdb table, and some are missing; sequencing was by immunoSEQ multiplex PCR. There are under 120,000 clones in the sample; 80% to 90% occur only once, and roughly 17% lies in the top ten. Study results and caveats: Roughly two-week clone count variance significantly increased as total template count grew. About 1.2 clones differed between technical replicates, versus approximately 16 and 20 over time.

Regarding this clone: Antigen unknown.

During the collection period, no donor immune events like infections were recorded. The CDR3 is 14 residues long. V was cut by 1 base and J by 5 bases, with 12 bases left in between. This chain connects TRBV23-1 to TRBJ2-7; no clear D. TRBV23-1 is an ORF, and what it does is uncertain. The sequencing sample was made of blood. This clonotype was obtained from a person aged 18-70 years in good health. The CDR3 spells CASSQYPSSHEQYF. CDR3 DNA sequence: TGCGCCAGCAGTCAATATCCTAGTAGCCACGAGCAGTACTTC.